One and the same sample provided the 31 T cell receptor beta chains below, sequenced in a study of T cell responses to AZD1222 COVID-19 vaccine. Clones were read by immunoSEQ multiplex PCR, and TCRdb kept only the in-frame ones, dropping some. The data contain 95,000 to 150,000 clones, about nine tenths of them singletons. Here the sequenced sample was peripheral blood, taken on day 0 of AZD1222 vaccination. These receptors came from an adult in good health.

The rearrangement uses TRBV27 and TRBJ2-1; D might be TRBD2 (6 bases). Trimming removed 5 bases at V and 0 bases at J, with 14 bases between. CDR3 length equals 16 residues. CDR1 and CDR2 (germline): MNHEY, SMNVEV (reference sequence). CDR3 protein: CASSALRGSSYNEQFF. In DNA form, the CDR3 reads TGTGCCAGCAGTGCCCTTCGGGGGAGCTCCTACAATGAGCAGTTCTTC.

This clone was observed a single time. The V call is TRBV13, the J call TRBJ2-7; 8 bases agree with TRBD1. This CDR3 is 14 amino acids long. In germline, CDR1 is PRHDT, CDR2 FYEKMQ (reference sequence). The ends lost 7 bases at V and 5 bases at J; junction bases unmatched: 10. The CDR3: CASILRGTGNEQYF. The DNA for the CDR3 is TGTGCCAGCATCCTACGGGGGACAGGAAACGAGCAGTACTTC. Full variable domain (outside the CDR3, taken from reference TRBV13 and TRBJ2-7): AAGVIQSPRHLIKEKRETATLKCYPIPRHDTVYWYQQGPGQDPQFLISFYEKMQSDKGSIPDRFSAQQFSDYHSELNMSSLELGDSALYFCASILRGTGNEQYFGPGTRLTVT.

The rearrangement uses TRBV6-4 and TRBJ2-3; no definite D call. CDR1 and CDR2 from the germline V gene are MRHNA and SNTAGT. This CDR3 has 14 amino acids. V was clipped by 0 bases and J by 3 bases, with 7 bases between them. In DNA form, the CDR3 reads TGTGCCAGCAGTGACTCTAGGGTAACAGATACGCAGTATTTT. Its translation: CASSDSRVTDTQYF.

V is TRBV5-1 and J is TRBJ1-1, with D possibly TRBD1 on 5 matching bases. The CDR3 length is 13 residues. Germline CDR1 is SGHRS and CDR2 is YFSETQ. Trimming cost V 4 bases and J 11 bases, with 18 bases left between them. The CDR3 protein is CASSPLGLGEAFF. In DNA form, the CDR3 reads TGCGCCAGCAGCCCGCTGGGGCTAGGGGAGGCTTTCTTT.

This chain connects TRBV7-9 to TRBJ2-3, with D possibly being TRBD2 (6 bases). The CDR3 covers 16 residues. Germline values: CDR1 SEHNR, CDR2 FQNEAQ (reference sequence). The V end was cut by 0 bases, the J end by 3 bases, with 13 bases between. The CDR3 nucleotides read TGTGCCAGCAGCTTAGCCGGCCGGGGGTCAACAGATACGCAGTATTTT. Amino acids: CASSLAGRGSTDTQYF.

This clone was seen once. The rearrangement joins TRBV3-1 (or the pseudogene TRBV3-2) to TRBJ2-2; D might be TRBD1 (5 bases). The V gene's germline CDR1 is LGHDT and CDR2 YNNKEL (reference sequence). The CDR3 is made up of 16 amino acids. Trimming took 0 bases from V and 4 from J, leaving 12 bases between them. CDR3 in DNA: TGTGCCAGCAGCCAAGATCGCGGTGGGGCCACCGGGGAGCTGTTTTTT. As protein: CASSQDRGGATGELFF.

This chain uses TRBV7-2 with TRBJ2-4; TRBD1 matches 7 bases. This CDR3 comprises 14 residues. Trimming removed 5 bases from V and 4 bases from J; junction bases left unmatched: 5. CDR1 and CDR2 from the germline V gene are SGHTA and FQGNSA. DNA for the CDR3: TGTGCCAGCAGCCCCGGACAGGCGAAAAACATTCAGTACTTC. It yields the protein CASSPGQAKNIQYF.

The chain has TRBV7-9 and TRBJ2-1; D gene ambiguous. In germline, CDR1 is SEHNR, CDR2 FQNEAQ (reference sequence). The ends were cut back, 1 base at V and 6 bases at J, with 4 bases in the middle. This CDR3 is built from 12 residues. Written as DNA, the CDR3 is TGTGCCAGCAGCTTAGTAGTCAATGAGCAGTTCTTC. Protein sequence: CASSLVVNEQFF.

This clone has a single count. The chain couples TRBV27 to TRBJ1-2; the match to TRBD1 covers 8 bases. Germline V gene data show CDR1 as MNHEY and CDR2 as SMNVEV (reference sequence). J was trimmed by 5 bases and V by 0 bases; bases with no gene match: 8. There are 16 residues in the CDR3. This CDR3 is CASSLSWQGAGYGYTF. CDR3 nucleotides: TGTGCCAGCAGTTTATCGTGGCAGGGGGCCGGATATGGCTACACCTTC.

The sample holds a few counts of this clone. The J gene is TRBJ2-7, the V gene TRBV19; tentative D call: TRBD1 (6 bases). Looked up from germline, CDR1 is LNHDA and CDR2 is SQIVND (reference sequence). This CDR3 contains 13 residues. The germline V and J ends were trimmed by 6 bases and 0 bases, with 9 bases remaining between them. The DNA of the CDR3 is TGTGCCAGTAGCCCGGACAGCTCCTACGAGCAGTACTTC. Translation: CASSPDSSYEQYF.

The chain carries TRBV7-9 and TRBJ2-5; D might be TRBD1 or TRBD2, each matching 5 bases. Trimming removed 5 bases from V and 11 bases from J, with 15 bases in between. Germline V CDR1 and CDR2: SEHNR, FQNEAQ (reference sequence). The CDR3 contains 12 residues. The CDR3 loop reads CASSRGAGLQYF. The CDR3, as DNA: TGTGCCAGCAGCCGAGGGGCGGGCCTACAGTACTTC.

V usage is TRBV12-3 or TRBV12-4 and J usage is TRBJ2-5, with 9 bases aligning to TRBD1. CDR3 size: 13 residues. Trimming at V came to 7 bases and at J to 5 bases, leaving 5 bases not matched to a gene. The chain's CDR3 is CASNTGGGETQYF. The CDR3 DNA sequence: TGTGCCAGCAATACAGGGGGCGGCGAGACCCAGTACTTC.

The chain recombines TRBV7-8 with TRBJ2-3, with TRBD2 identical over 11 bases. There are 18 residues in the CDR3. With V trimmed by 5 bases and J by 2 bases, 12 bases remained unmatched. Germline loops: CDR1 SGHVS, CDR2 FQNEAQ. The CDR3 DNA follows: TGTGCCAGCAGCCGAGGGGGGACTAGCGGTACTGTCACAGATACGCAGTATTTT. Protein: CASSRGGTSGTVTDTQYF.

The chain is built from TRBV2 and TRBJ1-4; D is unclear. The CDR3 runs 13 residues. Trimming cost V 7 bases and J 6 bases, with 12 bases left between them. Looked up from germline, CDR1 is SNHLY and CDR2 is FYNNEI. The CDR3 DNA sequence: TGTGCCAGCAAGCTGGGTAAAGATGAAAAACTGTTTTTT. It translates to CASKLGKDEKLFF. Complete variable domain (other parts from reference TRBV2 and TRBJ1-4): EPEVTQTPSHQVTQMGQEVILRCVPISNHLYFYWYRQILGQKVEFLVSFYNNEISEKSEIFDDQFSVERPDGSNFTLKIRSTKLEDSAMYFCASKLGKDEKLFFGSGTQLSVL.

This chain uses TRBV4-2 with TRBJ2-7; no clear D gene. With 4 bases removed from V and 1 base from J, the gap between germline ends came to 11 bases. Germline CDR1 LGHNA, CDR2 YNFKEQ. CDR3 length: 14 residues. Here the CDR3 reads CASSPPTRSYEQYF. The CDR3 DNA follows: TGTGCCAGCAGCCCGCCTACCCGGTCCTACGAGCAGTACTTC.

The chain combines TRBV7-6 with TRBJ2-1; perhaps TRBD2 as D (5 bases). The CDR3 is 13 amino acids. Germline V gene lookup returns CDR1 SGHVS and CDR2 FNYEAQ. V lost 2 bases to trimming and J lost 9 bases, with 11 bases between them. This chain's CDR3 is CASSLTWAGEQFF. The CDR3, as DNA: TGTGCCAGCAGCTTAACCTGGGCGGGTGAGCAGTTCTTC.

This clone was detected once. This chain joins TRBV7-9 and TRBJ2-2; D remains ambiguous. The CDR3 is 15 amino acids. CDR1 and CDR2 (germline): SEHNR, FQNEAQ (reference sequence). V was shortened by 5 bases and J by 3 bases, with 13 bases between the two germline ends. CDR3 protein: CASSPHDTHTGELFF. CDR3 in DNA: TGTGCCAGCAGCCCTCACGACACCCACACCGGGGAGCTGTTTTTT.

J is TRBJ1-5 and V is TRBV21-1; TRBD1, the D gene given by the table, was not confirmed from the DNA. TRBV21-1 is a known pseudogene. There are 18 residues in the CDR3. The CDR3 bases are TGTGCCAGCAGCTCCTCAAGGGACAGGGAACCCCGCGATCAGCCCCAGCATTTT. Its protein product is CASSSSRDREPRDQPQHF.

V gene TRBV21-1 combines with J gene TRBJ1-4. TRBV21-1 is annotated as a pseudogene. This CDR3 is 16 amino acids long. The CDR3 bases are TGTGCCAGCAGCACTAGCAGAGGGCCGGGTAATGAAAAACTGTTTTTT. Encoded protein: CASSTSRGPGNEKLFF.

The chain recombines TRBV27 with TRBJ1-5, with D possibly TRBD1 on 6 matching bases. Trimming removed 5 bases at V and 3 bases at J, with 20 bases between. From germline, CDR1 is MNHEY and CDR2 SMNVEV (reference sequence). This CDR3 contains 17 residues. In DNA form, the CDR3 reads TGTGCCAGCAGTGTCGGGAGGGGGGCAACCTTCAATCAGCCCCAGCATTTT. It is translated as CASSVGRGATFNQPQHF.

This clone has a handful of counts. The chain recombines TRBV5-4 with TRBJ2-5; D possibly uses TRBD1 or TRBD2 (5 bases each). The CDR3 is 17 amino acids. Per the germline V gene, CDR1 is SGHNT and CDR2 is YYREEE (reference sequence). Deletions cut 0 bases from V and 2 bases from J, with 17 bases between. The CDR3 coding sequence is TGTGCCAGCAGCTTGGCCGTCTATGGGGACGGTCAAGAGACCCAGTACTTC. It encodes CASSLAVYGDGQETQYF. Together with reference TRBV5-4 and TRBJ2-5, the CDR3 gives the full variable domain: ETGVTQSPTHLIKTRGQQVTLRCSSQSGHNTVSWYQQALGQGPQFIFQYYREEENGRGNFPPRFSGLQFPNYSSELNVNALELDDSALYLCASSLAVYGDGQETQYFGPGTRLLVL.

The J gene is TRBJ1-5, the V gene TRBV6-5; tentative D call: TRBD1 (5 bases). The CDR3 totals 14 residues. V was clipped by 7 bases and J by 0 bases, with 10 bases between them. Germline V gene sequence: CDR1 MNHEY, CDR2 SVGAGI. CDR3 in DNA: TGTGCCAGCAACCCGACAGATAGCAATCAGCCCCAGCATTTT. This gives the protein CASNPTDSNQPQHF.

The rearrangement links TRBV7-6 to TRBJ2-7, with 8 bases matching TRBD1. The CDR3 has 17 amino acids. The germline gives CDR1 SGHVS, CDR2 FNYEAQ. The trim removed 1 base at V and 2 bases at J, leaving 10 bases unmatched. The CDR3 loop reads CASSLGLSGTGPYEQYF. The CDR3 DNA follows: TGTGCCAGCAGCTTAGGGCTGTCCGGGACAGGCCCCTACGAGCAGTACTTC.

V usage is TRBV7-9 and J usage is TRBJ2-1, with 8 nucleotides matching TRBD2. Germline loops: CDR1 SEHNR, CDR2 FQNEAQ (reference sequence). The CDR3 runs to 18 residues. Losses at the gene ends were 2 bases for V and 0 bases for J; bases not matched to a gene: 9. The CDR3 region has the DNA TGTGCCAGCAGCTTAAGTCCCCCAACTAGCGGCTCCTACAATGAGCAGTTCTTC. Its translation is CASSLSPPTSGSYNEQFF.

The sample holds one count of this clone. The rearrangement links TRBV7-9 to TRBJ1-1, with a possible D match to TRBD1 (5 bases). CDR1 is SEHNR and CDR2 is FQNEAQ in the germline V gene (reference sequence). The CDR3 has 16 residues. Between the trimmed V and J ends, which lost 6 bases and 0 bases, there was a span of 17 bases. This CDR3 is CASSPPGHRMNTEAFF. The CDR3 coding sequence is TGTGCCAGCAGTCCCCCAGGGCACCGTATGAACACTGAAGCTTTCTTT.

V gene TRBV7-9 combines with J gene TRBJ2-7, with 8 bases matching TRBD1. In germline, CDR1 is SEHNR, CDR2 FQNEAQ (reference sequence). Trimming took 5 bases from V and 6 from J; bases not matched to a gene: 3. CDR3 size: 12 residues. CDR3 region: CASSPQGGEQYF. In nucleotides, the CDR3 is TGTGCCAGCAGCCCACAGGGGGGCGAGCAGTACTTC.

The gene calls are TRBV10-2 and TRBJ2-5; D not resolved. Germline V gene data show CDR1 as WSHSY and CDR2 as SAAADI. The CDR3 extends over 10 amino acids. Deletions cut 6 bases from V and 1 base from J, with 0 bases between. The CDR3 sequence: CASSQETQYF. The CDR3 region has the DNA TGCGCCAGCAGCCAAGAGACCCAGTACTTC.

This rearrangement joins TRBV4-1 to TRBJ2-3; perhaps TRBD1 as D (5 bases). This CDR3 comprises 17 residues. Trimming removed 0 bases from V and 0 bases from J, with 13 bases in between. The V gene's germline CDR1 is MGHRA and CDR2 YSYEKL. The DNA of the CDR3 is TGCGCCAGCAGCCAAGAGGGGCAGGGATCGAGCACAGATACGCAGTATTTT. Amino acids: CASSQEGQGSSTDTQYF.

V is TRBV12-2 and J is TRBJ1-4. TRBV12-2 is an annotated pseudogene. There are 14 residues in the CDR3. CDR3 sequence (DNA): TGTGCAAGTCGATTAGGTGGGTCTTGGGAAAAACTGTTTTTT. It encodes CASRLGGSWEKLFF.

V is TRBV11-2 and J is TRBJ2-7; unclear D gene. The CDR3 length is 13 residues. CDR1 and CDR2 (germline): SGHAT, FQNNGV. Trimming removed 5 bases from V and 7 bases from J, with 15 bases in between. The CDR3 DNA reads TGTGCCAGCAGCCACGGTCTTTTAGGGGAGCAGTACTTC. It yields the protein CASSHGLLGEQYF.

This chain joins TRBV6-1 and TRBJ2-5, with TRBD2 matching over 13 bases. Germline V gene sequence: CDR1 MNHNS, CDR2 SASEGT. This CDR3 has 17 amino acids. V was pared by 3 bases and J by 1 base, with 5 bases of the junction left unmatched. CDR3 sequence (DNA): TGTGCCAGCAGTGAGGGCGGGACTAGCGGGACCCAAGAGACCCAGTACTTC. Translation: CASSEGGTSGTQETQYF.